This T cell receptor beta chain was sequenced during a study of response to subunit inactivated influenza vaccine. The CDR3 runs 17 residues. Germline V gene sequence: CDR1 LGHNA, CDR2 YSLEER. V lost 0 bases and J lost 0, with 11 bases in between. Study conclusions and caveats: Authors suggested few new T cells are recruited by each seasonal influenza vaccination.

TCRdb called the RT-PCR reads again in MiXCR, with one record for every CDR3 protein. The data show 450,000 to 550,000 distinct CDR3 sequences, with less than 30% seen just once and 1.9% held by the top ten. In regard to this clonotype: What it binds is unknown.

The clonotype originates from a man aged 45-65 years who received an inactivated influenza vaccine. The chain has TRBV4-3 and TRBJ2-2, with D uncertain. The specimen was CD4+ T cells sorted from PBMCs, collected less than 6 days after vaccination. Written as DNA, the CDR3 is TGCGCCAGCAGCCAAGATGCGGTATCCTCGAACACCGGGGAGCTGTTTTTT. Its translation is CASSQDAVSSNTGELFF.